This is a list of T cell receptor beta chains from one sample in a study of STAT5B mutations in CD4+ large granular lymphocyte leukemia. Using immunoSEQ multiplex PCR, the repertoire was profiled, and TCRdb retains in-frame clones only, with some absent. The table lists about 22,000 clones, 60% to 85% of them singletons. The sequenced sample was CD4+ T cells from blood buffy coats. All receptors derive from a human donor in good health. Each CDR3 is given with its conserved first and last residue. D genes are given only for firm matches. The size field is filled for only some rows; it gives once, few, many or a size class.

>few|TRBV7-2|TRBJ2-2|NA
CASSLHPNTGELFF
TGTGCCAGCAGCTTACATCCGAACACCGGGGAGCTGTTTTTT
>NA|TRBV4-2|TRBJ2-5|NA
CASSQDPVVGTQYF
TGTGCCAGCAGCCAAGATCCGGTGGTAGGGACCCAGTACTTC
>once|TRBV6-5|TRBJ2-7|NA
CASSRDNWYEQYF
TGTGCCAGCAGCCGGGACAACTGGTACGAGCAGTACTTC
>NA|TRBV23-1|TRBJ1-5|TRBD1
CASSRLRDRYSNQPQHF
TGCGCCAGCAGTCGGCTCAGGGACAGATATAGCAATCAGCCCCAGCATTTT
>NA|TRBV12-5|TRBJ2-7|NA
CASGLHNVPGRSSYEQYF
TGTGCTAGTGGTTTGCATAACGTCCCGGGTCGAAGCTCCTACGAGCAGTACTTC
>once|TRBV5-1|TRBJ2-3|NA
CASSLDSTDTQYF
TGCGCCAGCAGCTTGGACAGCACAGATACGCAGTATTTT
>NA|TRBV5-5|TRBJ1-5|NA
CASREAGGNQPQHF
TGTGCCAGCAGAGAAGCGGGGGGGAATCAGCCCCAGCATTTT
>NA|TRBV9|TRBJ1-1|TRBD1
CASSVEDRGPLEAFF
TGTGCCAGCAGCGTAGAGGACAGGGGACCCCTTGAAGCTTTCTTT
>NA|TRBV28|TRBJ1-2|TRBD1
CASTDIGTAGYGYTF
TGTGCCAGCACTGATATCGGGACAGCAGGGTATGGCTACACCTTC
>NA|TRBV7-9|TRBJ2-7|TRBD2
CASSSLAGWPEQYF
TGTGCCAGCAGCTCGCTAGCGGGTTGGCCCGAGCAGTACTTC
>NA|TRBV5-6|TRBJ2-5|TRBD2
CASSLGVAGPAGETQYF
TGTGCCAGCAGCTTGGGGGTAGCGGGGCCGGCTGGGGAGACCCAGTACTTC
>NA|TRBV28|TRBJ1-2|NA
CASSHPPAGYGYTF
TGTGCCAGCAGTCATCCCCCCGCGGGCTATGGCTACACCTTC
>NA|TRBV21-1|TRBJ2-1|NA
CASSGTGDNEQFF
TGTGCCAGCTCCGGGACAGGGGACAATGAGCAGTTCTTC
>NA|TRBV11-2|TRBJ2-4|TRBD2
CASSSGLAGGRAKNIQYF
TGTGCCAGCAGCTCCGGACTAGCGGGGGGCCGGGCCAAAAACATTCAGTACTTC
>NA|TRBV6-5|TRBJ1-4|NA
CASAPRDYGEKLFF
TGTGCCAGTGCGCCCCGGGACTACGGTGAAAAACTGTTTTTT
>NA|TRBV6-5|TRBJ1-5|NA
CASSGPSYSNQPQHF
TGTGCCAGCAGCGGCCCTTCATATAGCAATCAGCCCCAGCATTTT
>NA|TRBV2|TRBJ1-5|NA
CASSKTGGGDNQPQHF
TGTGCCAGCAGCAAGACCGGAGGAGGGGACAATCAGCCCCAGCATTTT
>NA|TRBV6-6|TRBJ1-1|NA
CASSTGPYMNTEAFF
TGTGCCAGCAGTACGGGCCCCTACATGAACACTGAAGCTTTCTTT
>NA|TRBV12-5|TRBJ1-2|NA
CASGWGWDGYTF
TGTGCTAGTGGGTGGGGCTGGGATGGCTACACCTTC
>NA|TRBV14|TRBJ1-2|NA
CASSQEDGGSDYGYTF
TGTGCCAGCAGCCAAGAAGACGGGGGATCCGACTATGGCTACACCTTC
>NA|TRBV5-6|TRBJ1-4|NA
CASSLGPKEKLFF
TGTGCCAGCAGCTTGGGGCCCAAGGAAAAACTGTTTTTT
>NA|TRBV30|TRBJ2-7|TRBD1
CAWSQDRVLNEQYF
TGTGCCTGGAGTCAGGACAGGGTTTTGAACGAGCAGTACTTC
>NA|TRBV28|TRBJ1-2|TRBD1
CASSLLTGAGAGYTF
TGTGCCAGCAGTCTCCTGACAGGGGCAGGAGCTGGCTACACCTTC
>NA|TRBV10-3|TRBJ1-1|TRBD1
CAIKQGEDTEAFF
TGTGCCATCAAACAGGGGGAGGACACTGAAGCTTTCTTT
>NA|TRBV19|TRBJ1-2|NA
CASSPRTPPGYGYTF
TGTGCCAGTAGTCCCCGGACACCGCCGGGCTATGGCTACACCTTC
>NA|TRBV7-8|TRBJ1-5|TRBD1
CASSSTGGGNQPQHF
TGTGCCAGCAGCTCGACAGGGGGGGGCAATCAGCCCCAGCATTTT
>NA|TRBV30|TRBJ1-1|NA
CAWSGHMNTEAFF
TGTGCCTGGAGTGGACATATGAACACTGAAGCTTTCTTT
>NA|TRBV7-2|TRBJ2-7|TRBD2
CASSLVAGEGEQYF
TGTGCCAGCAGCTTAGTGGCGGGGGAGGGCGAGCAGTACTTC
>few|TRBV5-1|TRBJ2-7|TRBD1
CASSFTGERSYEQYF
TGCGCCAGCAGCTTCACAGGGGAGCGTAGCTACGAGCAGTACTTC
>NA|TRBV7-3|TRBJ1-1|NA
CASSLSGGGPEAFF
TGTGCCAGCAGCTTATCCGGCGGGGGCCCTGAAGCTTTCTTT
>NA|TRBV5-1|TRBJ2-5|NA
CASSGRVGETQYF
TGCGCCAGCAGCGGTAGGGTGGGGGAGACCCAGTACTTC
>NA|TRBV28|TRBJ2-1|TRBD2
CASSWTSGEQFF
TGTGCCAGCAGTTGGACTAGCGGGGAGCAGTTCTTC
>NA|TRBV2|TRBJ2-5|TRBD1
CASSQGQGETQYF
TGTGCCAGCAGCCAGGGACAGGGAGAGACCCAGTACTTC
>NA|TRBV7-2|TRBJ2-2|TRBD2
CASSSERGGRGELFF
TGTGCCAGCAGCTCGGAGCGGGGGGGCCGCGGGGAGCTGTTTTTT
>few|TRBV10-2|TRBJ2-2|TRBD2
CASSLTSGVGELFF
TGCGCCAGCAGTTTAACTAGCGGGGTCGGGGAGCTGTTTTTT
>NA|TRBV27|TRBJ2-4|NA
CASSSISLRDIQYF
TGTGCCAGCAGTTCGATCTCTCTCCGAGACATTCAGTACTTC
>NA|TRBV30|TRBJ2-3|TRBD2
CAWYHSGRGADTQYF
TGTGCCTGGTATCATAGCGGGAGGGGGGCGGATACGCAGTATTTT
>NA|TRBV5-3|TRBJ2-3|NA
CARTTGFSTDTQYF
TGTGCCAGAACCACGGGGTTTAGCACAGATACGCAGTATTTT
>NA|TRBV11-1|TRBJ1-1|NA
CASGEREAFF
TGTGCCAGCGGGGAGCGAGAAGCTTTCTTT
>NA|TRBV4-3|TRBJ2-7|TRBD1
CASSQTGVEQYF
TGCGCCAGCAGCCAAACAGGGGTCGAGCAGTACTTC
>NA|TRBV18|TRBJ2-7|NA
CASSPIHPPF
TGTGCCAGCTCACCGATCCATCCGCCCTTC
>once|TRBV9|TRBJ2-3|NA
CASSVEGVGVTDTQYF
TGTGCCAGCAGCGTAGAGGGGGTAGGGGTCACAGATACGCAGTATTTT
>NA|TRBV7-2|TRBJ2-7|TRBD2
CASSLGVWAGGSYEQYF
TGTGCCAGCAGCTTAGGTGTTTGGGCGGGGGGTTCTTACGAGCAGTACTTC
>NA|TRBV9|TRBJ2-2|TRBD2
CASSPPGGGRRTGELFF
TGTGCCAGCAGCCCCCCAGGCGGGGGGCGTAGGACCGGGGAGCTGTTTTTT
>NA|TRBV7-2|TRBJ1-2|NA
CASSFQGLGGYTF
TGTGCCAGCAGCTTCCAGGGGTTAGGGGGCTACACCTTC
>NA|TRBV18|TRBJ1-2|NA
CASSPGDYGYTF
TGTGCCAGCTCACCAGGGGACTATGGCTACACCTTC
>NA|TRBV27|TRBJ2-5|NA
CASSPPYYEGETQYF
TGTGCCAGCAGTCCTCCCTACTACGAGGGGGAGACCCAGTACTTC
>NA|TRBV9|TRBJ2-7|NA
CASSGAGQGGSVQYF
TGTGCCAGCAGCGGGGCAGGGCAGGGAGGATCGGTGCAGTACTTC
>few|TRBV9|TRBJ2-6|NA
CASSLGISGANVLTF
TGTGCCAGCAGCCTAGGGATCTCTGGGGCCAACGTCCTGACTTTC
>NA|TRBV7-6|TRBJ2-7|NA
CASSPGEGGSYEQYF
TGTGCCAGCAGCCCAGGGGAGGGGGGCTCCTACGAGCAGTACTTC
>NA|TRBV7-9|TRBJ1-1|NA
CASSTQANTEAFF
TGTGCCAGCAGTACCCAGGCAAACACTGAAGCTTTCTTT
>NA|TRBV15|TRBJ1-4|TRBD1
CATGLAGGKLFF
TGTGCCACCGGTTTGGCAGGGGGAAAACTGTTTTTT
>NA|TRBV5-1|TRBJ2-2|NA
CASSWRGPPDGELFF
TGCGCCAGCAGCTGGCGGGGACCACCCGACGGGGAGCTGTTTTTT
>NA|TRBV19|TRBJ1-1|NA
CASSIGGIGTEAFF
TGTGCCAGTAGTATTGGAGGGATAGGGACTGAAGCTTTCTTT
>NA|TRBV28|TRBJ2-3|NA
CASSLLGGQPDTQYF
TGTGCCAGCAGTTTACTGGGTGGACAACCAGATACGCAGTATTTT
>NA|TRBV19|TRBJ1-1|TRBD1
CASRPQGAGTEAFF
TGTGCCAGTCGCCCCCAGGGGGCCGGCACTGAAGCTTTCTTT
>NA|TRBV2|TRBJ1-6|TRBD1
CASGTGPTF
TGTGCCAGCGGGACAGGCCCAACATTT
>few|TRBV4-1|TRBJ1-5|NA
CASSPHVGRHQPQHF
TGCGCCAGCAGCCCGCATGTGGGTAGGCATCAGCCCCAGCATTTT